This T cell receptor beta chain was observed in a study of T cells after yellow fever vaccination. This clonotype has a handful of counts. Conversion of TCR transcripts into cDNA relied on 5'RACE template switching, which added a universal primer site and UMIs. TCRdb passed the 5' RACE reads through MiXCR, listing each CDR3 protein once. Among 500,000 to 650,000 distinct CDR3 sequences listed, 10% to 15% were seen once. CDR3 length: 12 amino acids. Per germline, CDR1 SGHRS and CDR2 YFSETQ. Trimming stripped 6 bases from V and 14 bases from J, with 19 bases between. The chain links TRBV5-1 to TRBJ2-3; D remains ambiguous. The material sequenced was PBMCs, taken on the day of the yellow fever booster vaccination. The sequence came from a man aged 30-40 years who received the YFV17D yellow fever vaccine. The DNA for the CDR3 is TGCGCCAGCATGGATGCCGACCTGGCCCCGTATTTT. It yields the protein CASMDADLAPYF.